This passage covers 32 T cell receptor beta chains from one sample sequenced in a study of molecular identifiers for immune sequencing clone quantification. TCRdb itself ran the PCR reads through MiXCR, one entry per CDR3 protein. Seen here are 100,000 or so distinct CDR3 sequences, around 33% observed once, and the top ten hold around 3.8%. The specimen sequenced was naive CD8+ T cells from blood, with Jurkat cell RNA spiked in. The subset is: FACS-sorted CD8+CD4-CCR7+CD45RA+ naive T cells. Source of these receptors: a human donor in good health. Some libraries in this study had Jurkat cell RNA spiked in.

This clonotype has at least ten counts. The CDR3 bases are TGCGCCAGCAGCGCGTCTATTTTAGATACGCAGTATTTT. This translates into CASSASILDTQYF. V usage is TRBV4-1 and J usage is TRBJ2-3; D is ambiguous. Per the germline V gene, CDR1 is MGHRA and CDR2 is YSYEKL. This CDR3 is built from 13 residues. V lost 5 bases to trimming and J lost 5 bases, with 11 bases between them.

This clonotype was seen more than once but under ten times. V and J are TRBV19 and TRBJ2-1, with TRBD2 matching over 8 bases. Trimming at V came to 3 bases and at J to 8 bases, leaving 15 bases not matched to a gene. Germline values: CDR1 LNHDA, CDR2 SQIVND (reference sequence). The CDR3 covers 17 residues. The CDR3 bases are TGTGCCAGTAGTATTTCCGGGAGGGACCCGAATGACTATGAGCAGTTCTTC. Protein sequence: CASSISGRDPNDYEQFF. The full variable domain, in which reference TRBV19 and TRBJ2-1 provide the parts outside the CDR3, is DGGITQSPKYLFRKEGQNVTLSCEQNLNHDAMYWYRQDPGQGLRLIYYSQIVNDFQKGDIAEGYSVSREKKESFPLTVTSAQKNPTAFYLCASSISGRDPNDYEQFFGPGTRLTVL.

Points on this clonotype: This could be a read error, since a much larger clone is one nucleotide away. The CDR3 DNA is TGTGCCAGCAGCTATCGACCGAATGAGCAGGTCTTC. Protein sequence: CASSYRPNEQVF. The gene calls are TRBV7-2 and TRBJ2-1; no reliable D call. The CDR3 is 12 amino acids. Germline values: CDR1 SGHTA, CDR2 FQGNSA. The whole variable domain, remainder taken from reference TRBV7-2 and TRBJ2-1, is GAGVSQSPSNKVTEKGKDVELRCDPISGHTALYWYRQSLGQGLEFLIYFQGNSAPDKSGLPSDRFSAERTGGSVSTLTIQRTQQEDSAVYLCASSYRPNEQVFGPGTRLTVL.

This clonotype was seen repeatedly, ten times or more. This chain uses TRBV28 with TRBJ2-7; maybe TRBD2 (6 bases). Germline CDR1 is MDHEN and CDR2 is SYDVKM. The CDR3 is 12 residues long. Trimming took 2 bases from V and 5 from J, leaving 7 bases between them. In nucleotides, the CDR3 is TGTGCCAGCAGTTTACTAGCGCACGAGCAGTACTTC. Its protein product is CASSLLAHEQYF.

As regards this clonotype: An end of the junction does not agree with germline; a read error may underlie this. The chain uses TRBV20-1 and TRBJ2-3; 11 bases line up with TRBD2. CDR3 size: 17 residues. Germline V gene sequence: CDR1 DFQATT, CDR2 SNEGSKA (reference sequence). CDR3 residues: CRARFPRTSGWTDTQYF. The CDR3 coding sequence is TGCAGGGCTAGATTCCCAAGGACTAGCGGGTGGACAGATACGCAGTATTTT.

The chain is built from TRBV19 and TRBJ2-2, with 10 bases fitting TRBD1. CDR1 LNHDA and CDR2 SQIVND come from the germline V gene (reference sequence). CDR3 length equals 14 residues. The junction had 5 bases not matched to a gene; V was cut back by 9 bases and J by 4 bases. The CDR3 here is CASGTGASTGELFF. In DNA form, the CDR3 reads TGTGCCAGCGGGACAGGGGCGAGCACCGGGGAGCTGTTTTTT.

This clonotype was picked up a small number of times. The rearrangement uses TRBV28 and TRBJ1-4; 8 bases are shared with TRBD1. Per the germline V gene, CDR1 is MDHEN and CDR2 is SYDVKM. The J segment lost 0 bases and the V segment lost 6 bases, leaving 12 bases of the junction unmatched. There are 18 residues in the CDR3. The CDR3 nucleotides read TGTGCCAGCAGCTCGGACAGGGACTCTTTTGCAACTAATGAAAAACTGTTTTTT. It is translated as CASSSDRDSFATNEKLFF.

The V gene is TRBV29-1, the J gene TRBJ2-1, with D perhaps TRBD1 (7 bases). CDR1 and CDR2 (germline): SQVTM, ANQGSEA. CDR3 size: 12 residues. V lost 3 bases to trimming and J lost 5 bases, with 8 bases between them. CDR3 bases: TGCAGCGTTGACAGGGGGGACAATGAGCAGTTCTTC. It yields the protein CSVDRGDNEQFF.

This chain uses TRBV28 with TRBJ1-5; unclear D gene. Per the germline V gene, CDR1 is MDHEN and CDR2 is SYDVKM. Between the trimmed V and J ends, which lost 5 bases and 6 bases, there was a span of 11 bases. This CDR3 has 13 residues. The CDR3 nucleotides are TGTGCCAGCAGTCTACAGAACTCTCAGCCCCAGCATTTT. The encoded protein is CASSLQNSQPQHF.

Note on this clonotype: A junction end diverges from the germline sequence, so it may reflect a read error. This chain connects TRBV12-3 or TRBV12-4 to TRBJ2-4; the D gene is possibly TRBD2 (5 bases). The CDR3 is 13 residues long. This CDR3 reads CASSNGGKYIQYF. For the CDR3, the DNA is TGTGCCAGCAGTAATGGAGGCAAATACATTCAGTACTTC.

This clonotype has only a few counts. This chain uses TRBV27 with TRBJ2-3, with TRBD2 matching 13 bases. From germline, CDR1 is MNHEY and CDR2 SMNVEV (reference sequence). V shed 2 bases and J 3 bases; nucleotides not matched to a gene: 11. The CDR3 sequence is 19 residues long. CDR3: CASSLVARTSGSGTDTQYF. The CDR3 DNA reads TGTGCCAGCAGTTTAGTCGCCCGGACTAGCGGGAGTGGTACAGATACGCAGTATTTT.

At least ten counts were recorded for this clonotype. The rearrangement links TRBV7-2 to TRBJ2-3, with D hard to call. This CDR3 is built from 15 residues. The V and J ends lost 1 base and 5 bases respectively, with 13 bases between them. Germline V lookup: CDR1 SGHTA, CDR2 FQGNSA. CDR3 residues: CASSLDILTVDTQYF. The DNA of the CDR3 is TGTGCCAGCAGCTTAGATATACTCACAGTAGATACGCAGTATTTT.

This clonotype has more than one count but fewer than ten. The V and J genes are TRBV3-1 and TRBJ2-2; no clear D gene. V lost 0 bases to trimming and J lost 1 base, with 9 bases between them. The CDR3 totals 16 residues. CDR1 is LGHDT, CDR2 YNNKEL, per germline (reference sequence). CDR3 region: CASSQDGSRNTGELFF. CDR3 DNA: TGTGCCAGCAGCCAAGATGGTTCCAGGAACACCGGGGAGCTGTTTTTT.

This clonotype has only a few counts. This chain joins TRBV9 and TRBJ2-7, with D tentatively TRBD1 or TRBD2 (5 bases each). The CDR3 length is 15 residues. Germline CDR1 reads SGDLS; CDR2 reads YYNGEE. Trimming shortened V by 0 bases and J by 2 bases, and 12 bases separated the two germline ends. In nucleotides, the CDR3 is TGTGCCAGCAGCGTAGAAGGGACGGCCGCCTACGAGCAGTACTTC. Its translation is CASSVEGTAAYEQYF.

In its sample, this clonotype was seen many times. The CDR3 protein is CSAPGIGEQYF. CDR3 DNA sequence: TGCAGTGCTCCAGGAATCGGGGAGCAGTACTTC. The genes are TRBV20-1 and TRBJ2-7; D gene uncertain. Germline V lookup: CDR1 DFQATT, CDR2 SNEGSKA (reference sequence). Between the trimmed V and J ends, which lost 5 bases and 7 bases, there was a span of 12 bases. The CDR3 has 11 amino acids.

This clonotype was seen repeatedly, ten times or more. The rearrangement uses TRBV7-9 and TRBJ2-7, with D possibly being TRBD1 or TRBD2 (7 bases each). This CDR3 is 15 amino acids long. Germline CDR1 SEHNR, CDR2 FQNEAQ (reference sequence). Trimming stripped 5 bases from V and 4 bases from J, with 18 bases between. CDR3 loop: CASSTQGGALYEQYF. CDR3 coding DNA: TGTGCCAGCAGCACCCAGGGGGGGGCGCTTTACGAGCAGTACTTC. The full variable domain, rest sourced from reference TRBV7-9 and TRBJ2-7, is DTGVSQNPRHKITKRGQNVTFRCDPISEHNRLYWYRQTLGQGPEFLTYFQNEAQLEKSRLLSDRFSAERPKGSFSTLEIQRTEQGDSAMYLCASSTQGGALYEQYFGPGTRLTVT.

This clonotype was found a few times. The V call is TRBV12-3 or TRBV12-4, the J call TRBJ2-3; D gene uncertain. V lost 8 bases to trimming and J lost 6 bases, with 15 bases between them. This CDR3 comprises 13 residues. The chain's CDR3 is CASRPPGADTQYF. As DNA, the CDR3 is TGTGCCAGCCGTCCCCCGGGCGCGGATACGCAGTATTTT.

The chain carries TRBV20-1 and TRBJ1-6; 10 bases align to TRBD1. Germline CDR1 and CDR2: DFQATT and SNEGSKA (reference sequence). V lost 5 bases, J lost 8 bases, and 6 bases stayed unmatched. The CDR3 is made up of 14 amino acids. This CDR3 is CSASGTGDYSPLHF. As DNA, the CDR3 is TGCAGTGCTTCCGGGACAGGGGACTATTCACCCCTCCACTTT.

There are many counts of this clonotype. V usage is TRBV29-1 and J usage is TRBJ1-1, with D hard to call. This CDR3 contains 11 residues. The V end was cut by 5 bases, the J end by 7 bases, with 11 bases between. Germline V CDR1 and CDR2: SQVTM, ANQGSEA. The CDR3 DNA reads as TGCAGCGTTTTGAACCGACTTGAAGCTTTCTTT. It specifies CSVLNRLEAFF.

The chain joins TRBV11-3 to TRBJ2-1; TRBD1 matches at 7 bases. Trimming took 5 bases from V and 8 from J; bases not matched to a gene: 9. Germline V gene data show CDR1 as SGHNT and CDR2 as YENEEA. CDR3 length: 14 residues. CDR3 nucleotides: TGTGCCAGCAGCCCTCGACAGGGAAGGCATGAGCAGTTCTTC. Amino acids: CASSPRQGRHEQFF.

This clonotype was seen ten or more times. The chain couples TRBV7-9 to TRBJ2-5; TRBD1 matches at 9 bases. V trimming: 10 bases; J trimming: 4 bases; junction bases outside the gene matches: 4. The V gene's germline CDR1 is SEHNR and CDR2 FQNEAQ (reference sequence). The CDR3 consists of 12 residues. CDR3 protein: CATGQGLETQYF. The CDR3 DNA reads TGTGCCACCGGACAGGGGTTAGAGACCCAGTACTTC.

V is TRBV4-1 and J is TRBJ2-7, with D perhaps matching TRBD1 or TRBD2 (5 bases each). This CDR3 spans 15 amino acids. Germline V lookup: CDR1 MGHRA, CDR2 YSYEKL. V was pared by 3 bases and J by 6 bases, with 18 bases between. DNA for the CDR3: TGCGCCAGCAGCCAGGCGGCCGGGACGGGGACCGAGCAGTACTTC. This sequence encodes CASSQAAGTGTEQYF.

A remark on this clonotype: Sequence at one end of the junction differs from germline and may be a read error. The V and J genes are TRBV6-2 or TRBV6-3 and TRBJ2-1, with D possibly TRBD1 on 6 matching bases. CDR3 length equals 14 residues. CDR1 and CDR2 (germline): MNHEY, SVGEGT. The CDR3: CASIQGSSYNEQIF. The CDR3 nucleotides are TGTGCCAGCATCCAGGGGAGCTCCTACAATGAGCAGATCTTC.

Remarks on this clonotype: Compared with germline, one end of the junction differs, possibly owing to a read error. The genes are TRBV2 and TRBJ2-1; D gene ambiguous. From germline, CDR1 is SNHLY and CDR2 FYNNEI. This CDR3 has 13 residues. The CDR3 DNA reads as TGTGCCAGCAGTGAAGGACTCTACAGTGAGCAGTTCTTC. It yields the protein CASSEGLYSEQFF.

This clonotype has a count of ten or more. This chain uses TRBV2 with TRBJ2-6, with D perhaps TRBD2 (5 bases). CDR3 length: 14 amino acids. The V end lost 7 bases, the J end lost 1 base, and 8 bases lay between the germline ends. Germline CDR1 is SNHLY and CDR2 is FYNNEI. Here the CDR3 reads CASTPGSGANVLTF. The CDR3, as DNA: TGTGCCAGCACTCCGGGGTCTGGGGCCAACGTCCTGACTTTC.

V usage is TRBV7-2 and J usage is TRBJ2-7; D remains unclear. CDR3 length equals 12 residues. With 5 bases removed from V and 2 bases from J, the gap between germline ends came to 7 bases. The V gene's germline CDR1 is SGHTA and CDR2 FQGNSA. CDR3 in DNA: TGTGCCAGCAGCCCCCCAACCTACGAGCAGTACTTC. Translation gives CASSPPTYEQYF.

Only a few counts were recorded for this clonotype. The chain joins TRBV7-3 to TRBJ2-2; no clear D gene. Trimming took 4 bases from V and 6 from J, leaving 6 bases between them. Germline assignment: CDR1 SGHTA and CDR2 FQGTGA. CDR3 length: 12 residues. The CDR3 DNA sequence: TGTGCCAGCAGCTATTGGCCCGGGGAGCTGTTTTTT. It encodes CASSYWPGELFF.

Comment on this clonotype: Since a much larger clone is just one base distant, this may be a read error. The chain recombines TRBV5-1 with TRBJ1-1, with D unresolved. Germline-derived CDR1 and CDR2 are SGHRS and YFSETQ. The CDR3 runs to 13 residues. V was trimmed by 0 bases and J by 4 bases, leaving 7 bases between them. CDR3 in amino acids: CASSLGITTEAFF. CDR3 bases: TGCGCCAGCAGCTTGGGCATTACCACTGAAGCTTTCTTT.

As regards this clonotype: This could be a read error, since a much larger clone is one nucleotide away. The chain links TRBV28 to TRBJ2-3; 9 bases are shared with TRBD1. The CDR3 contains 18 residues. Looked up from germline, CDR1 is MDHEN and CDR2 is SYDVKM. The CDR3 loop is CASSLFRQGVSVTDTLYF. The CDR3 DNA reads TGTGCCAGCAGTTTATTCCGACAGGGGGTTTCGGTCACAGATACGCTGTATTTT.

Remarks on this clonotype: A much more abundant neighbour one base away suggests this may be a read error. This chain joins TRBV14 and TRBJ2-3; D possibly corresponds to TRBD2 (6 bases). The germline V and J ends were trimmed by 0 bases and 0 bases, with 10 bases remaining between them. The CDR3 runs to 16 residues. Germline V gene lookup returns CDR1 SGHDN and CDR2 FVKESK. This chain's CDR3 is CASSQESRGSTDTQYF. DNA for the CDR3: TGTGCCAGCAGCCAAGAGTCGCGGGGAAGCACAGATACGCAGTATTTT.

The table lists this clonotype with many counts. This chain connects TRBV2 to TRBJ2-5; TRBD1 might be the D (5 bases). CDR1 is SNHLY and CDR2 is FYNNEI in the germline V gene. This CDR3 comprises 13 residues. V was shortened by 8 bases and J by 7 bases, with 17 bases between the two germline ends. In nucleotides, the CDR3 is TGTGCCAGCGTCGAACAGGCCGCCGGGACCCAGTACTTC. Translating gives CASVEQAAGTQYF.

This clonotype was detected many times. The CDR3 DNA reads TGCAGTGCTAGAGATGACCGCAGGTCTGGAAACACCATATATTTT. This codes for CSARDDRRSGNTIYF. The chain recombines TRBV20-1 with TRBJ1-3; D not certain. Germline V gene data show CDR1 as DFQATT and CDR2 as SNEGSKA (reference sequence). With 0 bases removed from V and 1 base from J, the gap between germline ends came to 10 bases. The CDR3 is 15 amino acids.